This T cell receptor beta chain derives from a study of graft-versus-host responses after intestinal transplantation. This table comes from immunoSEQ multiplex PCR, and its TCRdb copy is limited to in-frame clones, with some not included. Of around 90,000 clones detected, 90% to 95% appear once; the ten largest clones hold approximately 1.1%. Germline V CDR1 and CDR2: MNHNS, SASEGT. V shed 2 bases, J shed 4 bases, and the junction held 11 bases outside the gene matches. The CDR3 extends over 17 amino acids. For this clone: What it recognizes is unknown.

The genes are TRBV6-1 and TRBJ2-7; the match to TRBD1 covers 10 bases. Material: unstimulated CD8+ T cells sorted from spleen or lymph node cells, obtained before transplant. The clonotype was recovered from a human donor who was the organ donor for an intestinal transplant. The CDR3 DNA follows: TGTGCCAGCAGTGAACTTCGATCGGGACAGGGGCTGTACGAGCAGTACTTC. Its protein product is CASSELRSGQGLYEQYF.